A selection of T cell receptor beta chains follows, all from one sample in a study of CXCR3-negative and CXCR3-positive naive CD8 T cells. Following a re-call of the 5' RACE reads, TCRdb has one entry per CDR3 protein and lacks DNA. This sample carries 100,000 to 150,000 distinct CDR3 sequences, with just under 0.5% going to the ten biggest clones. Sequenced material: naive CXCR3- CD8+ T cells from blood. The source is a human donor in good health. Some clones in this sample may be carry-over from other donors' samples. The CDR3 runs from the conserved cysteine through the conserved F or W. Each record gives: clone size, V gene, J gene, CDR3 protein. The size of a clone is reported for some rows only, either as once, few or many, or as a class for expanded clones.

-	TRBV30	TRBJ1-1	CAWIPLNTEAFF
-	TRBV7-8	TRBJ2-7	CASSLDSGSGLYEQYF
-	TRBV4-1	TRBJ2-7	CASSPQTSGRAYEQYF
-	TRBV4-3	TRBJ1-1	CASTPSMGSPMNTEAFF
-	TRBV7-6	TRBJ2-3	CASSLLAGGVTDTQYF
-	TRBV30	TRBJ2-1	CAWRERGAYNEQFF
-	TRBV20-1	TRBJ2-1	CSATFELAGSYNEQFF
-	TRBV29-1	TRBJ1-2	CSVEGRMGANYGYTF
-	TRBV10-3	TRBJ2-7	CAIEAAGEGTYEQYF
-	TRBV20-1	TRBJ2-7	CSAIWTGVSYEQYF
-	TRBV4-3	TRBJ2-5	CASSQSRGETQYF
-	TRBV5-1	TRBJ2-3	CASSLLPLQGGVADTQYF
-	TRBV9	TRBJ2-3	CASSVEGGPPSTDTQYF
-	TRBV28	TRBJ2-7	CASSLFKVIYEQYF
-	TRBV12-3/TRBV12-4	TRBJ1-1	CASSLRGDGNTEAFF
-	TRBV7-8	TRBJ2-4	CASSPGIGGDLAKNIQYF
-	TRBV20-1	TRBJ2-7	CSARDVGPTVYEQYF
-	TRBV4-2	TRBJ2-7	CASSQGTSKCEQYF
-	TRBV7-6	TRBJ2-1	CASSSPWGNEQFF
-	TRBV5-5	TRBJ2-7	CASSPGTRRYEQYF
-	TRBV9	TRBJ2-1	CASSVGPGGRLFGHNEQFF
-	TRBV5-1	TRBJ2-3	CASSTTGADTQYF
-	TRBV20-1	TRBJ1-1	CSARGGSSTWDTEAFF
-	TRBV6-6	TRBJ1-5	CASSYSMGFEKEGNQPQHF
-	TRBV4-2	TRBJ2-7	CASSQASGTQASEQYF
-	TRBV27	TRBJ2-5	CASTGYRDNQETQYF
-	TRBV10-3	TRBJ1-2	CAISETWTGGYTF
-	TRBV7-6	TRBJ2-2	CASSHRTGRNTGELFF
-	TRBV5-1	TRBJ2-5	CASSIAAEKETQYF
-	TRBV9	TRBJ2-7	CASSVGGSFSYEQYF
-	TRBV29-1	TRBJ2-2	CSLRLLTGLTGELFF
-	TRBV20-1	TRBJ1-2	CSASQLTVSTATYGYTF
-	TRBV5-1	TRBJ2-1	CASSLVGGHYNEQFF
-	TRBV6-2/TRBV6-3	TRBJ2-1	CASSYVMGRGMGYEQFF
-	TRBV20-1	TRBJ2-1	CSASALAWDSIYNEQFF
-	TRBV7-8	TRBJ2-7	CASSLPGAPLAGDGYEQYF
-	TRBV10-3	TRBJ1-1	CAISGGSGSVDTEAFF
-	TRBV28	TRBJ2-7	CASRMTTGSGYEQYF
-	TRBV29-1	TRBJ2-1	CSVVGSYNEQFF
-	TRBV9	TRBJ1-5	CASSQGGYDNQPQHF
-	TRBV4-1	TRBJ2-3	CASSPVLSGGQVDTQYF
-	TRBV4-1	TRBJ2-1	CASSQDGATSPSYNEQCF
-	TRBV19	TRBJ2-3	CASSLGLAGGPAHTQYF
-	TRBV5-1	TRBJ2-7	CASSFGGASYEQYF
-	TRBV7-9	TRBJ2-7	CASLQDRIYEQYF
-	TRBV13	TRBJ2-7	CASSSTATYEQYF
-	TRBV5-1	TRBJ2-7	CASSLKAGTPNEQYF
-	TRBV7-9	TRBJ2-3	CASSIHGLASGTDTQYF
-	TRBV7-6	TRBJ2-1	CASSQGQGMNDEQFF
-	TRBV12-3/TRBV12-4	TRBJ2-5	CASSLRDRGREGETQYF
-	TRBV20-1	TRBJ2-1	CSAQEFSGEHNEQFF
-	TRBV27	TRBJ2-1	CASSLRVTTYEQFF
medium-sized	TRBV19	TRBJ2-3	CASSIGVDTQYF